Listed below are T cell receptor beta chains from one sample, sequenced in a study of T cell responses to AZD1222 COVID-19 vaccine. Assay used: immunoSEQ multiplex PCR; TCRdb lists only in-frame clones, some missing. The data contain 95,000 to 150,000 clones, about 90% of them singletons. The source was peripheral blood, collected on day 0 of AZD1222 vaccination. The receptors come from an adult in good health. The CDR3 runs from the conserved cysteine through the conserved F or W. Fields, in order: clone size, V gene, D gene, J gene, CDR3 DNA, CDR3 protein. A D gene is named only where the DNA matches it firmly. Only part of the rows carry a size: once, few, many, or a class if the clone is expanded.

NA	TRBV11-2	TRBD2	TRBJ2-7	TGTGCCAGCATCGAGCTAGCGGGGGGGCCCTACGAGCAGTACTTC	CASIELAGGPYEQYF
once	TRBV11-3	NA	TRBJ2-2	TGTGCCAGCAGCCTTTATCCGAACACCGGGGAGCTGTTTTTT	CASSLYPNTGELFF
NA	TRBV6-5	NA	TRBJ2-4	TGTGCCAGACAGCCTCGGGAACTAGCCAAAAACATTCAGTACTTC	CARQPRELAKNIQYF
once	TRBV7-9	NA	TRBJ1-4	TGTGCCAGCAGCCCCCCGACGGAGTTGGGGGAAAAACTGTTTTTT	CASSPPTELGEKLFF
NA	TRBV5-4	NA	TRBJ1-5	TGTGCCAGCACCTCTACGTTCTCCTCCCCACCTTATAGCAATCAGCCCCAGCATTTT	CASTSTFSSPPYSNQPQHF
NA	TRBV20-1	NA	TRBJ1-2	TGCAGTGCCAGGTCGAGCTGGGGCTACACCTTC	CSARSSWGYTF
once	TRBV7-2	NA	TRBJ2-1	TGTGCCAGCAGCCGACGGGTCAGAAATGAGCAGTTCTTC	CASSRRVRNEQFF
NA	TRBV7-3	TRBD2	TRBJ2-5	TGTGCCAGCAGCTTCGCGGGAGCAGAGACCCAGTACTTC	CASSFAGAETQYF
NA	TRBV19	TRBD1	TRBJ1-5	TGTGCCAGTAGCAGACAGGGGCCGGGGCGCAATCAGCCCCAGCATTTT	CASSRQGPGRNQPQHF
NA	TRBV7-8	NA	TRBJ1-5	TGTGCCAGCAGCTTACGGGGGACACTCTCTAGTCAGCCCCAGCATTTT	CASSLRGTLSSQPQHF
once	TRBV5-8	TRBD1	TRBJ1-4	TGTGCCAGCAGCCGCAGTAGGGCAGGGGGCGATGAAAAACTGTTTTTT	CASSRSRAGGDEKLFF
NA	TRBV18	NA	TRBJ1-5	TGTGCCAGCTCACCTGGGGAGGATCAGCCCCAGCATTTT	CASSPGEDQPQHF
NA	TRBV15	NA	TRBJ2-5	TGTGCCACCAGCACTAGGACAACCGGGGAGACCCAGTACTTC	CATSTRTTGETQYF
NA	TRBV3-1/TRBV3-2	NA	TRBJ2-7	TGTGCCAGCAGCTTCCGGGATCCTTACGAGCAGTACTTC	CASSFRDPYEQYF
NA	TRBV7-9	TRBD1	TRBJ1-4	TGTGCCAGCAGCTGGGACAGTGAAAAACTGTTTTTT	CASSWDSEKLFF
NA	TRBV19	TRBD1	TRBJ1-2	TGTGCCAGTAGCGTACAGGGGGCCGGTAACTATGGCTACACCTTC	CASSVQGAGNYGYTF
once	TRBV10-3	NA	TRBJ1-2	TGTGCCATCAGTGAAGGGGCAGGGGAAGCCTATGGCTACACCTTC	CAISEGAGEAYGYTF
NA	TRBV10-1	NA	TRBJ2-5	TGCGCCAGCAGTGAGGGGGGCCAAGAGACCCAGTACTTC	CASSEGGQETQYF
NA	TRBV19	TRBD1	TRBJ2-1	TGTGCCAGTAGTATTACAGGGGGCTCGACCAATGAGCAGTTCTTC	CASSITGGSTNEQFF
few	TRBV7-9	NA	TRBJ1-1	TGTGCCAGCCGGGGGGAAGGAAGCACTGAAGCTTTCTTT	CASRGEGSTEAFF
NA	TRBV7-9	NA	TRBJ1-1	TGTGCCAGCAGCTACGACGGGGTTACTGAAGCTTTCTTT	CASSYDGVTEAFF
NA	TRBV3-1/TRBV3-2	NA	TRBJ2-5	TGTGCCAGCAGCCTTTCGTGGCCGGAGACCCAGTACTTC	CASSLSWPETQYF
NA	TRBV9	TRBD2	TRBJ2-2	TGTGCCAGCAGCAGACTAGCGGGGCCGAACACCGGGGAGCTGTTTTTT	CASSRLAGPNTGELFF
NA	TRBV6-6	NA	TRBJ1-3	TGTGCCAGCAGTTACGCAGTGCGCTCTGGAAACACCATATATTTT	CASSYAVRSGNTIYF
NA	TRBV30	NA	TRBJ2-5	TGTGCCTGGACCTCCGGAGAGACCCAGTACTTC	CAWTSGETQYF
NA	TRBV5-4	NA	TRBJ2-3	TGTGCCAGCAGCCGCGGGGCCCGTTCCAGCACAGATACGCAGTATTTT	CASSRGARSSTDTQYF
once	TRBV6-5	NA	TRBJ1-2	TGTGCCAGCAGTTACGGGGGGGGAAGGGGCTATGGCTACACCTTC	CASSYGGGRGYGYTF
NA	TRBV15	NA	TRBJ1-2	TGTGCCACCAGCAGAGGTGAGGTGGACACGTTGGGCTACACCTTC	CATSRGEVDTLGYTF
NA	TRBV7-8	TRBD1	TRBJ2-1	TGTGCCAGCAGCTTCCAGGGGGAGACCGAGCAGTTCTTC	CASSFQGETEQFF
NA	TRBV6-2/TRBV6-3	NA	TRBJ1-2	TGTGCCAGCGGCCAGCTCAATCAGGGGCGTTTTAGTCGCTACACCTTC	CASGQLNQGRFSRYTF
once	TRBV6-5	NA	TRBJ2-1	TGTGCCAGCAGTTACTCGAAGGGGGTTGGTTGGAATGAGCAGTTCTTC	CASSYSKGVGWNEQFF
NA	TRBV2	NA	TRBJ1-1	TGTGCCAGCAGCGGACAAACGAACACTGAAGCTTTCTTT	CASSGQTNTEAFF
NA	TRBV5-8	NA	TRBJ1-6	TGTGCCAGCAGCTTGGGGTACGTGGATTCACCCCTCCACTTT	CASSLGYVDSPLHF
NA	TRBV30	NA	TRBJ1-1	TGTGCCTGGAGTGTACCAGGGGAGGGGAACACTGAAGCTTTCTTT	CAWSVPGEGNTEAFF
few	TRBV27	TRBD1	TRBJ1-5	TGTGCCAGCAGTTTATTTATCGAGGACAGGGGGCGCAATCAGCCCCAGCATTTT	CASSLFIEDRGRNQPQHF
NA	TRBV4-1	NA	TRBJ1-5	TGCGCCAGCAGCCAAACGCAGACCTCCGCCAATCAGCCCCAGCATTTT	CASSQTQTSANQPQHF
NA	TRBV10-3	NA	TRBJ1-5	TGTGCCATCAGTGAAACCAGGCAGAGCAATCAGCCCCAGCATTTT	CAISETRQSNQPQHF
NA	TRBV14	NA	TRBJ1-1	TGTGCCAGCAGCCACGCCTGGGACACTGAAGCTTTCTTT	CASSHAWDTEAFF
once	TRBV5-4	TRBD2	TRBJ2-2	TGTGCCAGCAGCCTTACGGGGGGCGGGGAGCTGTTTTTT	CASSLTGGGELFF
NA	TRBV6-2/TRBV6-3	TRBD1	TRBJ1-1	TGTGCCAGCAGTTACGGGGACAGACCCATTGAAGCTTTCTTT	CASSYGDRPIEAFF
NA	TRBV24-1	NA	TRBJ2-1	TGTGCCACCAGTGAATCGGGACGCGGCAATGAGCAGTTCTTC	CATSESGRGNEQFF
NA	TRBV24-1	NA	TRBJ1-5	TGTGCCACCAGTGGGGGAGCTGGCAATCAGCCCCAGCATTTT	CATSGGAGNQPQHF
NA	TRBV10-2	TRBD2	TRBJ2-2	TGCGCCAGCAGTGACCCGACTAGCGTTTCGGCGAACACCGGGGAGCTGTTTTTT	CASSDPTSVSANTGELFF